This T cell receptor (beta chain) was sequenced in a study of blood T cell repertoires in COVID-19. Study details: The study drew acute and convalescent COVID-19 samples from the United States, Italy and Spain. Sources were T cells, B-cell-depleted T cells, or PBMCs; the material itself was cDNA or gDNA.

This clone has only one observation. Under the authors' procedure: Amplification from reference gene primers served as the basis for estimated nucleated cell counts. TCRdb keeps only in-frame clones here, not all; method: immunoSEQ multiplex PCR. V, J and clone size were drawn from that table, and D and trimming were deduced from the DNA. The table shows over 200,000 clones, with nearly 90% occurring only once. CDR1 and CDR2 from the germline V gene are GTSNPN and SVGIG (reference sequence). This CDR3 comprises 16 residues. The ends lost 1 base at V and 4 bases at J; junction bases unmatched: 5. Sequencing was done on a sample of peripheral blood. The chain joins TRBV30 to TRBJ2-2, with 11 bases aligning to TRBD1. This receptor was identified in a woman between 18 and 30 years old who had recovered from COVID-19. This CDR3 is CAWSGWGTGGTGELFF. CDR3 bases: TGTGCCTGGAGTGGTTGGGGGACAGGGGGCACCGGGGAGCTGTTTTTT.